Shown below are 2 T cell receptor beta chains from a single sample sequenced in a study of CD4+ T cells in melanoma. Some clones are missing from TCRdb's copy, which holds only in-frame ones; the method was immunoSEQ multiplex PCR. The data contain about 140,000 clones, nearly 95% of them singletons. Receptors were obtained from a human donor with melanoma.

The V call is TRBV6-1, the J call TRBJ2-2; D ambiguous. CDR3 length equals 15 residues. V was cut by 6 bases and J by 3 bases, with 14 bases left in between. Germline CDR1 reads MNHNS; CDR2 reads SASEGT. In DNA, the CDR3 is TGTGCCAGCAGAAGACACATGCAGGACACCGGGGAGCTGTTTTTT. Translation gives CASRRHMQDTGELFF.

The chain combines TRBV6-1 with TRBJ1-5; 8 bases map to TRBD1. Germline-derived CDR1 and CDR2 are MNHNS and SASEGT. CDR3 length equals 15 residues. Losses at the gene ends were 7 bases for V and 6 bases for J; bases not matched to a gene: 11. CDR3 amino acids: CASIEGGTGVQPQHF. In nucleotides, the CDR3 is TGTGCCAGCATCGAAGGGGGGACAGGCGTTCAGCCCCAGCATTTT.